The rows below give T cell receptor beta chains drawn from one sample of a study of blood T cell repertoires in COVID-19. Measured with immunoSEQ multiplex PCR; TCRdb has only the in-frame clones, and not every one. Of around 250,000 clones in the sample, roughly nine tenths were seen once. The sample taken for sequencing was peripheral blood. These receptors all come from a man aged 35-49 years with active or convalescent COVID-19. Each CDR3 is given with its conserved first and last residue. A D gene is named only where the DNA matches it firmly. For some rows the clone size is stated as once, few or many, or as a class when expanded; others skip it.

abundance,d_gene,j_gene,v_gene,CDR3aa,CDR3nt
once,TRBD1,TRBJ1-5,TRBV27,CASSGQGRTQRQHF,TGTGCCAGCAGCGGACAGGGGAGGACCCAGCGCCAGCATTTT
few,TRBD1,TRBJ1-2,TRBV7-9,CASSLARTGGDGYTF,TGTGCCAGCAGCTTAGCCCGGACAGGGGGCGATGGCTACACCTTC
many,TRBD2,TRBJ2-1,TRBV9,CASSDGLARNEQFF,TGTGCCAGCAGCGACGGACTAGCGAGAAATGAGCAGTTCTTC
.,.,TRBJ2-7,TRBV6-5,CASKDYSYEQYF,TGTGCCAGCAAGGACTATTCCTACGAGCAGTACTTC
.,.,TRBJ2-3,TRBV28,CASSLSPGDTQYF,TGTGCCAGCAGTTTAAGCCCTGGAGATACGCAGTATTTT
.,.,TRBJ1-3,TRBV5-1,CASSLATVSGNTIYF,TGCGCCAGCAGCTTGGCAACAGTCTCTGGAAACACCATATATTTT
.,.,TRBJ1-4,TRBV18,CASSPGKGDNEKLFF,TGTGCCAGCTCACCCGGGAAGGGGGATAATGAAAAACTGTTTTTT
.,.,TRBJ2-7,TRBV9,CASSARGGSYEQYF,TGTGCCAGCAGCGCAAGGGGGGGCTCCTACGAGCAGTACTTC
.,.,TRBJ2-3,TRBV5-1,CASSLSGSTDTQYF,TGCGCCAGCAGCTTGTCCGGGAGCACAGATACGCAGTATTTT
.,.,TRBJ2-1,TRBV6-4,CASSAEAYNEQFF,TGTGCCAGCAGTGCGGAGGCCTACAATGAGCAGTTCTTC
.,TRBD1,TRBJ2-7,TRBV5-4,CASSGAVDRAEQYF,TGTGCCAGCAGCGGGGCGGTGGACAGGGCCGAGCAGTACTTC
.,TRBD1,TRBJ2-7,TRBV7-2,CASSAGQGIAYEQYF,TGTGCCAGCAGCGCGGGACAGGGGATAGCTTACGAGCAGTACTTC
.,.,TRBJ1-4,TRBV5-1,CASSSTGLLPEKLFF,TGCGCCAGCAGCTCTACGGGACTGCTTCCTGAAAAACTGTTTTTT
.,.,TRBJ2-2,TRBV5-4,CASSRYVSVTGELFF,TGTGCCAGCAGCCGGTACGTTTCGGTTACCGGGGAGCTGTTTTTT
.,.,TRBJ1-5,TRBV29-1,CSVRAGDQPQHF,TGCAGCGTTAGGGCAGGGGATCAGCCCCAGCATTTT
.,TRBD1,TRBJ1-2,TRBV29-1,CSSEDRVGLGYTF,TGCAGCTCCGAGGACAGGGTAGGCCTTGGCTACACCTTC
once,TRBD2,TRBJ2-1,TRBV5-6,CASSLLAGGYHNEQFF,TGTGCCAGCAGCTTATTAGCGGGAGGTTACCACAATGAGCAGTTCTTC
.,.,TRBJ2-1,TRBV9,CASSVAYTNNEQFF,TGTGCCAGCAGCGTAGCTTACACGAACAATGAGCAGTTCTTC
.,.,TRBJ2-2,TRBV7-9,CASSSRQPNTGELFF,TGTGCCAGCAGCTCGCGACAACCGAACACCGGGGAGCTGTTTTTT
.,.,TRBJ1-2,TRBV5-1,CASSGGWQEGYTF,TGCGCCAGCAGCGGCGGCTGGCAAGAGGGCTACACCTTC
.,TRBD1,TRBJ1-2,TRBV18,CASSPMSGQGAYNYGYTF,TGTGCCAGCTCACCAATGTCCGGACAGGGGGCGTATAACTATGGCTACACCTTC
.,.,TRBJ2-2,TRBV9,CASSVLGGNTGELFF,TGTGCCAGCAGCGTTTTAGGGGGGAACACCGGGGAGCTGTTTTTT
.,.,TRBJ1-6,TRBV7-9,CASSPLSGVRGSPLHF,TGTGCCAGCAGCCCGCTTAGTGGAGTCCGGGGTTCACCCCTCCACTTT
.,.,TRBJ1-5,TRBV5-5,CASSSGLGHQPQHF,TGTGCCAGCAGCTCGGGACTAGGCCATCAGCCCCAGCATTTT
.,.,TRBJ1-5,TRBV19,CASSIGGSNQPQHF,TGTGCCAGTAGTATAGGAGGTAGCAATCAGCCCCAGCATTTT
.,TRBD2,TRBJ2-7,TRBV25-1,CASSEWGGSYEQYF,TGTGCCAGCAGTGAATGGGGCGGGAGCTACGAGCAGTACTTC
.,TRBD1,TRBJ1-2,TRBV25-1,CASSVGTGFGYTF,TGTGCCAGCAGTGTCGGGACAGGGTTTGGCTACACCTTC
once,TRBD1,TRBJ1-5,TRBV4-1,CASSQRDSIDQPQHF,TGCGCCAGCAGCCAGAGGGACAGTATCGATCAGCCCCAGCATTTT
once,TRBD1,TRBJ1-6,TRBV7-8,CASSPDRRRLNSPLHF,TGTGCCAGCAGCCCGGACAGGCGCCGATTAAATTCACCCCTCCACTTT
.,.,TRBJ2-1,TRBV25-1,CASSESAGTNNEQFF,TGTGCCAGCAGTGAATCGGCGGGAACGAACAATGAGCAGTTCTTC
once,TRBD2,TRBJ2-2,TRBV19,CASSSRASGNGELFF,TGTGCCAGTAGCTCAAGGGCTAGCGGGAACGGGGAGCTGTTTTTT